The rows below give T cell receptor beta chains drawn from one sample of a study of blood T cell repertoires in COVID-19. Profiling relied on immunoSEQ multiplex PCR, and the TCRdb table lists in-frame clones only, not all of them. The table shows about 270,000 clones, with approximately 91% occurring only once. Sequenced sample: PBMCs or T cells enriched from blood (not recorded which). Every receptor here comes from a woman between 35 and 50 years old with acute COVID-19. The CDR3 runs from the conserved cysteine through the conserved F or W. The order of the fields is J gene, clone size, V gene, D gene, CDR3 protein, CDR3 DNA. A D gene is named only where the DNA matches it firmly. Not all rows give a size; the values are once, few, many and, for expanded clones, a class.

J: TRBJ2-5
size: -
V: TRBV11-3
D: TRBD2
CDR3: CASSSSGSWETQYF
DNA: TGTGCCAGCAGCTCTAGCGGGAGTTGGGAGACCCAGTACTTC

J: TRBJ2-1
size: -
V: TRBV27
D: -
CDR3: CASSFRGNNEQFF
DNA: TGTGCCAGCAGTTTCAGGGGAAACAATGAGCAGTTCTTC

J: TRBJ2-1
size: -
V: TRBV4-2
D: -
CDR3: CASSQVGERYNEQFF
DNA: TGTGCCAGCAGCCAAGTAGGGGAACGCTACAATGAGCAGTTCTTC

J: TRBJ2-5
size: -
V: TRBV15
D: TRBD1
CDR3: CATSRTDRVGETQYF
DNA: TGTGCCACCAGCAGAACGGACAGGGTTGGGGAGACCCAGTACTTC

J: TRBJ2-3
size: -
V: TRBV7-3
D: -
CDR3: CASSLSNGGGTDTQYF
DNA: TGTGCCAGCAGCTTAAGTAATGGCGGGGGCACAGATACGCAGTATTTT

J: TRBJ2-7
size: once
V: TRBV18
D: TRBD1
CDR3: CASSPGTGPSYEQYF
DNA: TGTGCCAGCTCACCAGGGACAGGGCCCTCCTACGAGCAGTACTTC

J: TRBJ2-2
size: -
V: TRBV6-5
D: TRBD1
CDR3: CASSRTQGVAGELFF
DNA: TGTGCCAGCAGCCGCACCCAGGGGGTAGCCGGGGAGCTGTTTTTT

J: TRBJ2-6
size: once
V: TRBV5-1
D: -
CDR3: CASSLRSGFTSGANVLTF
DNA: TGCGCCAGCAGCTTGAGGAGCGGGTTTACCTCTGGGGCCAACGTCCTGACTTTC

J: TRBJ1-4
size: once
V: TRBV10-2
D: TRBD1
CDR3: CASSGTGIKVEKLFF
DNA: TGCGCCAGCTCCGGGACAGGGATAAAGGTTGAAAAACTGTTTTTT

J: TRBJ2-7
size: -
V: TRBV6-2/TRBV6-3
D: TRBD1
CDR3: CASSEARGHAEQYF
DNA: TGTGCCAGCAGTGAGGCCAGGGGGCATGCCGAGCAGTACTTC

J: TRBJ2-5
size: -
V: TRBV7-9
D: TRBD2
CDR3: CASSSGLAPYF
DNA: TGTGCCAGCAGCTCCGGACTAGCGCCGTACTTC

J: TRBJ2-6
size: -
V: TRBV10-1
D: TRBD1
CDR3: CASYLGQGPERHSGANVLTF
DNA: TGCGCCAGCTACCTGGGACAGGGGCCCGAACGCCATTCTGGGGCCAACGTCCTGACTTTC

J: TRBJ2-7
size: -
V: TRBV5-1
D: TRBD1
CDR3: CASSPWTGVGAEQYF
DNA: TGCGCCAGCAGCCCCTGGACAGGGGTAGGAGCCGAGCAGTACTTC

J: TRBJ2-5
size: -
V: TRBV6-2/TRBV6-3
D: TRBD1
CDR3: CASSYGQVQETQYF
DNA: TGTGCCAGCAGTTACGGACAGGTACAAGAGACCCAGTACTTC

J: TRBJ1-2
size: -
V: TRBV23-1
D: -
CDR3: CADRFRGWGGGYTF
DNA: TGCGCCGACCGATTCCGTGGATGGGGCGGTGGCTACACCTTC

J: TRBJ1-5
size: -
V: TRBV5-6
D: TRBD1
CDR3: CASSRGQGNQPQHF
DNA: TGTGCCAGCAGCCGGGGACAGGGCAATCAGCCCCAGCATTTT

J: TRBJ1-4
size: few
V: TRBV3-1/TRBV3-2
D: -
CDR3: CASSKRDGNEKLFF
DNA: TGTGCCAGCAGCAAGCGGGACGGCAATGAAAAACTGTTTTTT

J: TRBJ1-1
size: -
V: TRBV6-2/TRBV6-3
D: -
CDR3: CASSYRGLNTEAFF
DNA: TGTGCCAGCAGTTACAGGGGCCTGAACACTGAAGCTTTCTTT

J: TRBJ1-5
size: once
V: TRBV4-3
D: -
CDR3: CASSQELRGNNQPQHF
DNA: TGCGCCAGCAGCCAAGAATTAAGGGGGAATAATCAGCCCCAGCATTTT

J: TRBJ2-1
size: -
V: TRBV19
D: TRBD2
CDR3: CASSPPGRGNEQFF
DNA: TGTGCCAGTAGTCCCCCCGGGAGGGGCAATGAGCAGTTCTTC

J: TRBJ1-3
size: -
V: TRBV4-2
D: -
CDR3: CASSPPVAGTSGNTIYF
DNA: TGTGCCAGCAGCCCTCCTGTGGCAGGGACTTCTGGAAACACCATATATTTT

J: TRBJ2-2
size: once
V: TRBV6-5
D: -
CDR3: CASSSQTVLGELFF
DNA: TGTGCCAGCAGCTCCCAGACAGTTCTCGGGGAGCTGTTTTTT

J: TRBJ1-4
size: -
V: TRBV20-1
D: -
CDR3: CSASKGDEKLFF
DNA: TGCAGTGCTAGTAAGGGAGATGAAAAACTGTTTTTT

J: TRBJ1-5
size: few
V: TRBV30
D: -
CDR3: CAWRGRGGNQPQHF
DNA: TGTGCCTGGAGGGGCAGGGGAGGCAATCAGCCCCAGCATTTT

J: TRBJ1-2
size: -
V: TRBV10-3
D: -
CDR3: CAISETGNPSNGYTF
DNA: TGTGCCATCAGTGAGACAGGTAACCCAAGCAATGGCTACACCTTC

J: TRBJ1-2
size: -
V: TRBV24-1
D: -
CDR3: CATSVTPFMLYTF
DNA: TGTGCCACCAGTGTCACACCTTTTATGCTCTACACCTTC

J: TRBJ2-5
size: -
V: TRBV5-4
D: -
CDR3: CASSLAGGETQYF
DNA: TGTGCCAGCAGCTTGGCAGGGGGGGAGACCCAGTACTTC

J: TRBJ1-1
size: -
V: TRBV6-5
D: -
CDR3: CASRPWGGKNTEAFF
DNA: TGTGCCAGCAGACCCTGGGGGGGAAAGAACACTGAAGCTTTCTTT

J: TRBJ2-1
size: -
V: TRBV9
D: -
CDR3: CASSPHESSYNEQFF
DNA: TGTGCCAGCAGCCCACACGAAAGCTCCTACAATGAGCAGTTCTTC

J: TRBJ2-1
size: -
V: TRBV30
D: -
CDR3: CAWRLALSSYNEQFF
DNA: TGTGCCTGGAGGCTAGCGTTGAGCTCCTACAATGAGCAGTTCTTC

J: TRBJ2-5
size: -
V: TRBV7-9
D: TRBD1
CDR3: CASSSGQGQETQYF
DNA: TGTGCCAGCAGCTCGGGACAGGGACAAGAGACCCAGTACTTC

J: TRBJ2-7
size: -
V: TRBV18
D: TRBD1
CDR3: CASSPGTGAYEQYF
DNA: TGTGCCAGCTCACCCGGGACAGGGGCCTACGAGCAGTACTTC

J: TRBJ2-5
size: -
V: TRBV5-1
D: TRBD2
CDR3: CTSSPRTSEPQETQYF
DNA: TGCACCAGCAGTCCGAGGACTAGCGAACCCCAAGAGACCCAGTACTTC

J: TRBJ1-1
size: once
V: TRBV29-1
D: -
CDR3: CSVLPQTSTEAFF
DNA: TGCAGCGTTCTCCCCCAGACTAGCACTGAAGCTTTCTTT

J: TRBJ1-1
size: -
V: TRBV5-1
D: -
CDR3: CASSPAGGRGSTEAFF
DNA: TGCGCCAGCAGCCCGGCGGGGGGCCGGGGCAGCACTGAAGCTTTCTTT

J: TRBJ2-5
size: -
V: TRBV11-2
D: -
CDR3: CASSLATGSGYGTQYF
DNA: TGTGCCAGCAGCTTAGCTACGGGGTCGGGTTATGGGACCCAGTACTTC

J: TRBJ2-3
size: -
V: TRBV14
D: -
CDR3: CASCRDSNPGGNTQYF
DNA: TGTGCCAGCTGCCGGGACTCAAACCCGGGTGGTAATACGCAGTATTTT

J: TRBJ2-7
size: -
V: TRBV9
D: TRBD2
CDR3: CASSVEASGPYEQYF
DNA: TGTGCCAGCAGCGTAGAGGCTAGCGGTCCCTACGAGCAGTACTTC

J: TRBJ2-7
size: -
V: TRBV27
D: -
CDR3: CASSTLQGYSYEQYF
DNA: TGTGCCAGCAGTACCCTACAGGGATACTCCTACGAGCAGTACTTC

J: TRBJ2-3
size: -
V: TRBV5-1
D: TRBD2
CDR3: CASSLGGVRGGRIDTQYF
DNA: TGCGCCAGCAGCTTGGGAGGAGTGCGGGGGGGAAGAATAGATACGCAGTATTTT

J: TRBJ2-5
size: -
V: TRBV7-2
D: TRBD2
CDR3: CASTAGGLAGGRGETQYF
DNA: TGTGCCAGCACCGCCGGCGGACTAGCGGGAGGAAGGGGAGAGACCCAGTACTTC

J: TRBJ2-7
size: -
V: TRBV28
D: -
CDR3: CASSSRYEQYF
DNA: TGTGCCAGCAGTTCGCGCTACGAGCAGTACTTC

J: TRBJ2-3
size: -
V: TRBV7-6
D: -
CDR3: CASSLLTGTQYF
DNA: TGTGCCAGCAGCTTATTAACGGGTACGCAGTATTTT

J: TRBJ2-7
size: -
V: TRBV28
D: TRBD2
CDR3: CASTDLAGGRSDEQYF
DNA: TGTGCCAGCACCGACCTAGCGGGGGGCCGTTCTGACGAGCAGTACTTC

J: TRBJ2-7
size: -
V: TRBV15
D: -
CDR3: CATSREQVGLGEQYF
DNA: TGTGCCACCAGCAGAGAGCAGGTAGGCCTTGGCGAGCAGTACTTC

J: TRBJ2-7
size: once
V: TRBV3-1/TRBV3-2
D: TRBD2
CDR3: CASTRTSGGEQYF
DNA: TGTGCCAGCACCAGGACTAGCGGGGGGGAGCAGTACTTC

J: TRBJ1-2
size: -
V: TRBV9
D: -
CDR3: CASSRLDSLYGYTF
DNA: TGTGCCAGCAGCCGCTTGGACAGCCTCTATGGCTACACCTTC

J: TRBJ1-2
size: -
V: TRBV28
D: -
CDR3: CASSPMGLYTF
DNA: TGTGCCAGCAGTCCCATGGGCCTTTACACCTTC

J: TRBJ2-5
size: -
V: TRBV7-2
D: -
CDR3: CASSLGVQGKETQYF
DNA: TGTGCCAGCAGCTTAGGGGTCCAGGGAAAAGAGACCCAGTACTTC

J: TRBJ2-3
size: -
V: TRBV3-1/TRBV3-2
D: TRBD2
CDR3: CASSQEGAGGGSRTQYF
DNA: TGTGCCAGCAGCCAAGAAGGAGCGGGAGGCGGCTCGAGAACGCAGTATTTT

J: TRBJ1-6
size: -
V: TRBV6-4
D: TRBD1
CDR3: CASSNGQGDSPLHF
DNA: TGTGCCAGCAGCAATGGACAGGGGGATTCACCCCTCCACTTT

J: TRBJ2-5
size: few
V: TRBV7-8
D: TRBD2
CDR3: CASSLATSGAQETQYF
DNA: TGTGCCAGCAGCTTAGCGACTAGCGGGGCCCAAGAGACCCAGTACTTC

J: TRBJ2-1
size: -
V: TRBV4-1
D: TRBD1
CDR3: CASSHFRGPNYNEQFF
DNA: TGCGCCAGCAGCCATTTCAGGGGGCCCAACTACAATGAGCAGTTCTTC

J: TRBJ1-6
size: -
V: TRBV18
D: TRBD1
CDR3: CASSPPTGVGNSPLHF
DNA: TGTGCCAGCTCACCACCAACAGGGGTCGGTAATTCACCCCTCCACTTT

J: TRBJ1-6
size: -
V: TRBV2
D: -
CDR3: CASSENRQAGGSYNSPLHF
DNA: TGTGCCAGCAGTGAGAATCGTCAGGCGGGGGGATCCTATAATTCACCCCTCCACTTT

J: TRBJ1-1
size: -
V: TRBV2
D: -
CDR3: CASSGHGNTEAFF
DNA: TGTGCCAGTAGCGGACACGGGAACACTGAAGCTTTCTTT

J: TRBJ2-3
size: -
V: TRBV15
D: TRBD2
CDR3: CATSRSLGLAGENTDTQYF
DNA: TGTGCCACCAGCAGGAGCTTGGGACTAGCGGGGGAGAACACAGATACGCAGTATTTT

J: TRBJ2-7
size: once
V: TRBV5-6
D: -
CDR3: CASSRDLTPSYEQYF
DNA: TGTGCCAGCAGCCGGGACTTAACTCCTTCCTACGAGCAGTACTTC